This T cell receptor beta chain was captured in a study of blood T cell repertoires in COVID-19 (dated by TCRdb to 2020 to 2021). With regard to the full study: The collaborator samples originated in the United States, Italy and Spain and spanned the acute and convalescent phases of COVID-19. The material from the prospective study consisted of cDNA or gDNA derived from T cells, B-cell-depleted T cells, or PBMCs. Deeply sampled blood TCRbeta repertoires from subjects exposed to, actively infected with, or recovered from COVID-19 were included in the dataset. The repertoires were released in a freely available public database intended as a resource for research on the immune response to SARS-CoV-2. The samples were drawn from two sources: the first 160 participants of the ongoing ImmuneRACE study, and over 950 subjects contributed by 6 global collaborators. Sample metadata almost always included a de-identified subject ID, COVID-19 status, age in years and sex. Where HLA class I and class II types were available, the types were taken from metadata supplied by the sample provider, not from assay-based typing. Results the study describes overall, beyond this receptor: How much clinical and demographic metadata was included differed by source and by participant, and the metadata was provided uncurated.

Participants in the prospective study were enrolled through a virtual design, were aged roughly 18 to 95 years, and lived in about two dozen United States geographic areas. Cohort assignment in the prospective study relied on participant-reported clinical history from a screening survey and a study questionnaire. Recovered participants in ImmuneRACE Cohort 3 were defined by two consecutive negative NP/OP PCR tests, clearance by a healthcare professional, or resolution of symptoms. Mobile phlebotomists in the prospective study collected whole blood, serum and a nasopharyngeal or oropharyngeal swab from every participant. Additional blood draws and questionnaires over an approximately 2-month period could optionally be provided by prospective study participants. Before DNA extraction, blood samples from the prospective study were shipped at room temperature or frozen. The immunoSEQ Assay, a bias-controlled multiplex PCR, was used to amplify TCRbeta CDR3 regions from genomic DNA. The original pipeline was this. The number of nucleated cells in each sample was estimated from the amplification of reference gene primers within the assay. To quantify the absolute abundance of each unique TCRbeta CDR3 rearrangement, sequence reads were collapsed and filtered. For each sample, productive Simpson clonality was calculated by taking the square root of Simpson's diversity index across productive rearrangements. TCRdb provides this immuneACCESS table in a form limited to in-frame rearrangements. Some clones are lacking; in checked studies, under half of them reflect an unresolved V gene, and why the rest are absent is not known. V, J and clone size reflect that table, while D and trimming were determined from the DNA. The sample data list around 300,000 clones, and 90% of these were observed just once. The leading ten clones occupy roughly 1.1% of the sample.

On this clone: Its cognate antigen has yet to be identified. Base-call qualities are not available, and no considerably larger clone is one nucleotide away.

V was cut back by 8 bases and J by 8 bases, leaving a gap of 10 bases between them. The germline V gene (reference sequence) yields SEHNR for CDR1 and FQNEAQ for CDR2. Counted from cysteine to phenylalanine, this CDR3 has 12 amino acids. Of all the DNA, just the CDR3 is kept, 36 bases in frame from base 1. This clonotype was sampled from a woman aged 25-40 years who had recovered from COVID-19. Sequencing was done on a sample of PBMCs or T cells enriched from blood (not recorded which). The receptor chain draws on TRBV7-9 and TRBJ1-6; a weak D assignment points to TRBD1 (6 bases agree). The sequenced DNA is TGTGCCAGCGCAGGGGAATATTCACCCCTCCACTTT. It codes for CASAGEYSPLHF.